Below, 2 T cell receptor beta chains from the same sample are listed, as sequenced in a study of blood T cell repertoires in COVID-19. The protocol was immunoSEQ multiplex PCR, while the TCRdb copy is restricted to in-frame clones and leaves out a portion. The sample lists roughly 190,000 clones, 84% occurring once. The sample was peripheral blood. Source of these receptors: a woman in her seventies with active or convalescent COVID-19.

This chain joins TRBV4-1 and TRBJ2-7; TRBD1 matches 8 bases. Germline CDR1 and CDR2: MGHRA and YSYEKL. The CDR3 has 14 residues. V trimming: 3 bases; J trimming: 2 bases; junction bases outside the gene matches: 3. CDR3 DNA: TGCGCCAGCAGCCATGGACAGGGTGCCTACGAGCAGTACTTC. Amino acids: CASSHGQGAYEQYF.

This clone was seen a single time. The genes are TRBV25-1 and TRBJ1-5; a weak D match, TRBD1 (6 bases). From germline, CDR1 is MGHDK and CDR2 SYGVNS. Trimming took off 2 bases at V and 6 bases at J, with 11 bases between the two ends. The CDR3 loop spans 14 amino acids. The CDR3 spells CASSETGLGQPQHF. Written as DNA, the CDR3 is TGTGCCAGCAGTGAAACAGGGCTTGGTCAGCCCCAGCATTTT.